This T cell receptor beta chain was recovered during a study of blood T cell repertoires in COVID-19. Study context: Acute and convalescent COVID-19 specimens originated in the United States, Italy and Spain. PBMCs, B-cell-depleted T cells, or T cells provided the cDNA or gDNA that made up the material.

CDR3 length: 14 amino acids. The V end was cut by 5 bases, the J end by 4 bases, with 14 bases between. Looked up from germline, CDR1 is SNHLY and CDR2 is FYNNEI. Per the original methods: Nucleated cell counts were estimated from reference gene primer amplification. Generated by immunoSEQ multiplex PCR, the TCRdb table keeps only in-frame clones and is missing some. V and J calls plus clone size are reproduced from that table; the DNA served to infer D and trimming. Among 62,000 or so clones listed, roughly 82% were seen once. The sequence was collected from a human donor in a cohort sampled during active COVID-19. The rearrangement joins TRBV2 to TRBJ1-2; the D gene is possibly TRBD1 (6 bases). Source material: peripheral blood. The CDR3 reads CASSSQGFSYGYTF. The CDR3 nucleotides read TGTGCCAGCAGTTCGCAGGGGTTCAGCTATGGCTACACCTTC.